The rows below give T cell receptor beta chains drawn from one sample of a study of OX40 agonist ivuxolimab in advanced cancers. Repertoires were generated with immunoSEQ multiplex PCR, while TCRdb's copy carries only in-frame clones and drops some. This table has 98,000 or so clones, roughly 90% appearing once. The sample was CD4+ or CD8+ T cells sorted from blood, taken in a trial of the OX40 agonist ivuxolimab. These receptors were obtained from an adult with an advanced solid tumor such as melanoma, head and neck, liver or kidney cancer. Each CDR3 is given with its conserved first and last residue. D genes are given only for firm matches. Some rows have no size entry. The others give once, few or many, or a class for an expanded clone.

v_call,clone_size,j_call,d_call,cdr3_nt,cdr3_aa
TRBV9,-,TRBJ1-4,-,TGTGCCAGCAGCGCCCCACAGGGCGATCTGTTTTTT,CASSAPQGDLFF
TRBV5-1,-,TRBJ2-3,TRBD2,TGCGCCAGCAGCTTGGCCGGGCGGGAGTCAGATACGCAGTATTTT,CASSLAGRESDTQYF
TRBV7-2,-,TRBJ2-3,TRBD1,TGTGCCAGCAGCCTATTGGGACAGGGCAGCACAGATACGCAGTATTTT,CASSLLGQGSTDTQYF
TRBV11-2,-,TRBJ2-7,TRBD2,TGTGCCAGCAGCTTAGGACTAGCGCCCTACGAGCAGTACTTC,CASSLGLAPYEQYF
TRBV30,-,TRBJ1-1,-,TGTGCCTGGAGTCAGGCGGTCGGGTTGGCTTTCTTT,CAWSQAVGLAFF
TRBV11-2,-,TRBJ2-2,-,TGTGCCAGCAGCTCGGGACGGCGCTCGAGGGAGCTGTTTTTT,CASSSGRRSRELFF
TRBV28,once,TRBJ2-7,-,TGTGCCAGCAGTCAGCCCCCCGCATCCTACGAGCAGTACTTC,CASSQPPASYEQYF
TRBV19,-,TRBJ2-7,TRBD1,TGTGCCAGTAGTACCGGGACAGGGGTTTACGAGCAGTACTTC,CASSTGTGVYEQYF
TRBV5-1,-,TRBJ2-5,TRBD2,TGCGCCAGCAGCTTGGCCGGTAGCGGGAGACAAGAGACCCAGTACTTC,CASSLAGSGRQETQYF
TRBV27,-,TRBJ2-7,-,TGTGCCACCAAACGTTCGGGGGGCCGCTACGAGCAGTACTTC,CATKRSGGRYEQYF
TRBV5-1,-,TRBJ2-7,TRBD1,TGCGCCAGCAGCTTTCTTGGGACAGGGGAGGACGAGCAGTACTTC,CASSFLGTGEDEQYF
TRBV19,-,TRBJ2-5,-,TGTGCCAGTAGTATGGGAGAGACCCAGTACTTC,CASSMGETQYF
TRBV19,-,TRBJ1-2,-,TGTGCCAGTAGCAATAGCGGGGAGAATGGCTACACCTTC,CASSNSGENGYTF
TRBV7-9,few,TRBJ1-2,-,TGTGCCAGCAGCTTTGACGGGGGAGGAAATGGCTACACCTTC,CASSFDGGGNGYTF
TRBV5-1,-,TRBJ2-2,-,TGCGCCAGCAGCGTACTAGGGGTTGACACCGGGGAGCTGTTTTTT,CASSVLGVDTGELFF
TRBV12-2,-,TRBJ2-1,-,TGTGCAAGTCGCTTAGCGGTAGCGGGGCAGCAGTTCTTC,CASRLAVAGQQFF
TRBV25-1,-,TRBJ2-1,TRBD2,TGTGCCAGCAGTGAATCGGGGCTAGCGGAAAGAATATACAATGAGCAGTTCTTC,CASSESGLAERIYNEQFF
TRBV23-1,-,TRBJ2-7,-,TGCGCCAGCACCGAGACCGCCCCGGGAAGAGGTACCTACGAGCAGTACTTC,CASTETAPGRGTYEQYF
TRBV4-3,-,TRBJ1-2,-,TGCGCCAGCCGACCTTATGGGGGCGGGGGAGGCTACACCTTC,CASRPYGGGGGYTF
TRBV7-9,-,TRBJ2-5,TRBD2,TGTGCCAGCAGCCCAACAAGGAGAGCGGGGGAAGAGACCCAGTACTTC,CASSPTRRAGEETQYF
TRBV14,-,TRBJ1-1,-,TGTGCCAGCAGCCAAGATCTGCGGGGCTCCACTGAAGCTTTCTTT,CASSQDLRGSTEAFF
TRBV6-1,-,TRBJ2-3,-,TGTGCCAGCAGTGAAGTATATCAGGGTCTAAGCACAGATACGCAGTATTTT,CASSEVYQGLSTDTQYF
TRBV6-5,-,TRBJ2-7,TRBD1,TGTGCCAGCAGTATATCCGGGACAGGACCGTACGAGCAGTACTTC,CASSISGTGPYEQYF
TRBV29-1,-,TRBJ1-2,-,TGCAGCGTTGTGATGTCCGCCGGGTATGGCTACACCTTC,CSVVMSAGYGYTF
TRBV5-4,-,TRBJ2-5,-,TGTGCCAGCAGCTTGGGATGGACAGTGGAAGAGACCCAGTACTTC,CASSLGWTVEETQYF
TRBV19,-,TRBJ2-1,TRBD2,TGTGCCAGTAGTGTACTAGCGGGAGAGACTGAGCAGTTCTTC,CASSVLAGETEQFF
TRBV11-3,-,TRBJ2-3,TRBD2,TGTGCCAGCAGCTGGGGAACTAGCGGGAGCCGCACAGATACGCAGTATTTT,CASSWGTSGSRTDTQYF
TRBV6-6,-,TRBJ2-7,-,TGTGCCAGCAGTTACTCTGGGCCTGGTGGATACGAGCAGTACTTC,CASSYSGPGGYEQYF
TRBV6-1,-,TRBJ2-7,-,TGTGCCAGCAGTGAGGCGAGCCGAGACTACGAGCAGTACTTC,CASSEASRDYEQYF
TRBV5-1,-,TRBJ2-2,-,TGCGCCAGCAGTCTCTTGGGGACTTCGAACACCGGGGAGCTGTTTTTT,CASSLLGTSNTGELFF
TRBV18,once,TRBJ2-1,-,TGTGCCAGCTCACCCCAGGGGAGGAATGAGCAGTTCTTC,CASSPQGRNEQFF
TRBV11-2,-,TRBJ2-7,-,TGTGCCAGCTCGTTCGGTGGCTCCTACGAGCAGTACTTC,CASSFGGSYEQYF
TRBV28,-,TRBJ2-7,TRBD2,TGTGCCAGCAGTTTATCTACCATGGGACTAGCGGGTCGTGAGCAGCAGTACTTC,CASSLSTMGLAGREQQYF